A single sample is the source of the 20 T cell receptor beta chains below, sequenced in a study of blood T cell repertoires in COVID-19. Assay used: immunoSEQ multiplex PCR; TCRdb lists only in-frame clones, some missing. The table lists about 160,000 clones, around 80% of them singletons. Sequencing was done on a sample of peripheral blood. These receptors originate from a woman aged 80 or older with active or convalescent COVID-19.

V usage is TRBV6-1 and J usage is TRBJ1-1; 10 positions agree with TRBD1. Germline CDR1 and CDR2: MNHNS and SASEGT. J was trimmed by 1 base and V by 2 bases; bases with no gene match: 4. The CDR3 contains 16 residues. The CDR3 region is CASSEPTGGRNTEAFF. The DNA of the CDR3 is TGTGCCAGCAGTGAACCGACAGGGGGCAGGAACACTGAAGCTTTCTTT.

J is TRBJ1-6 and V is TRBV6-2 or TRBV6-3, with a weak D call TRBD1 (5 bases). V lost 4 bases to trimming and J lost 6 bases, with 10 bases between them. The CDR3 consists of 14 residues. The germline CDR1 and CDR2 sequences are MNHEY and SVGEGT. The CDR3 loop reads CASSLTGVNSPLHF. The CDR3 nucleotides are TGTGCCAGCAGTTTAACAGGAGTTAATTCACCCCTCCACTTT.

This clone came up a few times. This sequence joins TRBV6-6 and TRBJ2-2; 9 bases align to TRBD1. J was trimmed by 2 bases and V by 2 bases; bases with no gene match: 3. Germline CDR1 and CDR2: MNHNY and SVGAGI (reference sequence). The CDR3 runs 16 residues. The CDR3 sequence: CASSYGTGINTGELFF. The CDR3 nucleotides read TGTGCCAGCAGTTACGGGACAGGGATTAACACCGGGGAGCTGTTTTTT.

This clone appeared once. As DNA, the CDR3 is TGTGCCAGTAGTACTCGAGGGGGTATAAATACGCAGTATTTT. As protein: CASSTRGGINTQYF. The chain carries TRBV19 and TRBJ2-3; D is possibly TRBD1 (6 bases). In germline, CDR1 is LNHDA, CDR2 SQIVND (reference sequence). The V and J ends lost 4 bases and 7 bases respectively, with 15 bases between them. This CDR3 has 14 amino acids.

This clone has just a few counts. The V call is TRBV19, the J call TRBJ2-1; the match to TRBD1 covers 7 bases. The CDR3 extends over 16 amino acids. Germline V CDR1 and CDR2: LNHDA, SQIVND (reference sequence). Unmatched junction bases numbered 16, after V lost 6 bases and J lost 8 bases. The CDR3 nucleotides are TGTGCCAGTAGCGATATAAGGGGACAGTCTGTGTATGAGCAGTTCTTC. Translated: CASSDIRGQSVYEQFF.

This clone turned up a few times. The chain has TRBV10-3 and TRBJ2-7; D might be TRBD2 (5 bases). This CDR3 is built from 14 residues. With 0 bases removed from V and 7 bases from J, the gap between germline ends came to 13 bases. Germline V lookup: CDR1 ENHRY, CDR2 SYGVKD. Here the CDR3 reads CAISESTGSGEQYF. The CDR3 DNA is TGTGCCATCAGTGAGTCGACTGGGTCGGGGGAGCAGTACTTC.

The CDR3 coding sequence is TGTGCCACCAGTGATTTGCGGGACACAGATAACTATGGCTACACCTTC. This gives the protein CATSDLRDTDNYGYTF. The genes are TRBV24-1 and TRBJ1-2, with D possibly TRBD1 on 6 matching bases. CDR1 is KGHDR, CDR2 SFDVKD, per germline. The CDR3 is 16 amino acids. V lost 0 bases and J lost 1, with 11 bases in between.

The gene calls are TRBV15 and TRBJ2-5; 9 bases are a match to TRBD2. The CDR3 consists of 13 residues. V shed 7 bases, J shed 3 bases, and the junction held 3 bases outside the gene matches. The germline gives CDR1 LNHNV, CDR2 YYDKDF (reference sequence). For the CDR3, the DNA is TGTGCCACCACCGTAGCGGGGGAAGAGACCCAGTACTTC. This translates into CATTVAGEETQYF.

J is TRBJ1-2 and V is TRBV19, with D maybe TRBD1 (5 bases). This CDR3 has 15 amino acids. CDR1 LNHDA and CDR2 SQIVND come from the germline V gene (reference sequence). Between the trimmed V and J ends, which lost 2 bases and 8 bases, there was a span of 18 bases. The CDR3 region is CASSIKGVGAGGYTF. The CDR3 nucleotides are TGTGCCAGTAGTATAAAGGGTGTCGGCGCAGGGGGCTACACCTTC.

The chain joins TRBV27 to TRBJ2-3, with D possibly being TRBD1 (7 bases). Germline V gene sequence: CDR1 MNHEY, CDR2 SMNVEV (reference sequence). The CDR3 length is 15 residues. V lost 6 bases and J 0 bases, leaving 13 bases between the germline ends. As DNA, the CDR3 is TGTGCCAGCAGCACCCAGGGGGGCAGCACAGATACGCAGTATTTT. This codes for CASSTQGGSTDTQYF.

This sequence joins TRBV7-9 and TRBJ1-1; 7 bases are shared with TRBD1. Germline V gene sequence: CDR1 SEHNR, CDR2 FQNEAQ (reference sequence). CDR3 length equals 14 residues. The ends lost 6 bases at V and 1 base at J; junction bases unmatched: 5. The CDR3 nucleotides read TGTGCCAGCAGTCCAGGGACAGCGAACACTGAAGCTTTCTTT. Protein: CASSPGTANTEAFF.

This chain connects TRBV7-2 to TRBJ2-2; D is perhaps TRBD2 (7 bases). In germline, CDR1 is SGHTA, CDR2 FQGNSA. The CDR3 is 15 residues long. The V end lost 1 base, the J end lost 5 bases, and 11 bases lay between the germline ends. The DNA for the CDR3 is TGTGCCAGCAGCTTAGTGGGGGGGCGGACCGGGGAGCTGTTTTTT. Translation gives CASSLVGGRTGELFF.

J is TRBJ2-3 and V is TRBV5-1; D possibly corresponds to TRBD2 (6 bases). Trimming took off 0 bases at V and 2 bases at J, with 16 bases between the two ends. Germline loops: CDR1 SGHRS, CDR2 YFSETQ. This CDR3 has 17 amino acids. The DNA of the CDR3 is TGCGCCAGCAGCTTGGCGGTGGGCGGGGCCTACACAGATACGCAGTATTTT. Protein: CASSLAVGGAYTDTQYF.

The rearrangement joins TRBV7-6 to TRBJ1-4; 8 nucleotides line up with TRBD1. Germline CDR1 reads SGHVS; CDR2 reads FNYEAQ. This CDR3 is 16 amino acids long. After removal of 5 bases from V and 8 bases from J, the junction contained 13 bases not matched to a gene. CDR3 sequence reads: CASSRASQGAGEKLFF. CDR3 coding DNA: TGTGCCAGCAGCCGGGCGAGCCAGGGGGCTGGGGAAAAACTGTTTTTT.

This clone showed up just a few times. V gene TRBV7-9 combines with J gene TRBJ1-4, with TRBD1 identical over 7 bases. Trimming at V came to 5 bases and at J to 3 bases, leaving 6 bases not matched to a gene. CDR3 size: 15 residues. The germline V gene encodes CDR1 SEHNR and CDR2 FQNEAQ (reference sequence). The CDR3 region is CASSATGQSNEKLFF. The CDR3 nucleotides read TGTGCCAGCAGCGCAACGGGACAGTCTAATGAAAAACTGTTTTTT.

This clone showed up just once. The rearrangement joins TRBV18 to TRBJ2-6, with 11 bases that match TRBD1. In germline, CDR1 is KGHSH, CDR2 LQKENI. V dropped 4 bases and J dropped 1; count of bases not matched to a gene: 3. The CDR3 is made up of 17 amino acids. The CDR3 here is CASSQGTGGSGANVLTF. The CDR3, as DNA: TGTGCCAGCTCACAGGGGACAGGGGGATCTGGGGCCAACGTCCTGACTTTC.

The rearrangement links TRBV4-1 to TRBJ1-3; 7 bases align to TRBD1. The CDR3 sequence is 14 residues long. The ends lost 5 bases at V and 0 bases at J; junction bases unmatched: 1. The germline gives CDR1 MGHRA, CDR2 YSYEKL. CDR3 protein: CASSRDSSGNTIYF. The CDR3 bases are TGCGCCAGCAGCAGGGACAGCTCTGGAAACACCATATATTTT.

The genes are TRBV4-1 and TRBJ2-2; the match to TRBD1 covers 9 bases. The V segment lost 2 bases and the J segment 6 bases; nucleotides outside the gene matches: 4. The length of the CDR3 is 15 residues. CDR1 is MGHRA and CDR2 is YSYEKL in the germline V gene. Here the CDR3 DNA reads TGCGCCAGCAGCCAACCACAGGGGGCAGCCGGGGAGCTGTTTTTT. Encoded protein: CASSQPQGAAGELFF.

Written as DNA, the CDR3 is TGTGCCAGCAGCAGGGGACAGGGATACACTGAAGCTTTCTTT. Its protein product is CASSRGQGYTEAFF. The chain is built from TRBV7-2 and TRBJ1-1; 9 nucleotides line up with TRBD1. The CDR3 has 14 amino acids. V gave up 5 bases and J gave up 3 bases; unmatched junction bases: 4. From germline, CDR1 is SGHTA and CDR2 FQGNSA.

The chain employs TRBV5-1 and TRBJ2-7; TRBD1 agrees at 10 bases. V lost 1 base, J lost 7 bases, and 11 bases stayed unmatched. This CDR3 spans 16 amino acids. Germline-derived CDR1 and CDR2 are SGHRS and YFSETQ. In DNA, the CDR3 is TGCGCCAGCAGCTTGAGCCCAGGACAGGGGGTGGGTGAGCAGTACTTC. The encoded protein is CASSLSPGQGVGEQYF.